This T cell receptor (beta chain) is drawn from a study of T-cell reconstitution after alpha-beta-depleted transplantation in children. The CDR3 spans 15 residues. Trimming at V came to 1 base and at J to 7 bases, leaving 3 bases not matched to a gene. The germline CDR1 and CDR2 sequences are SGHTA and FQGNSA. Unique molecular identifiers were incorporated into the prepared TCRbeta library. One entry per CDR3 protein, called by TCRdb with MiXCR from the PCR reads. In the table there are about 500,000 distinct CDR3 sequences, 30% to 35% of which are singletons. This clonotype originated in a human donor who donated a stem cell graft to a child with aplastic anemia. The sample was PBMCs from the stem cell graft donor, taken from the stem cell graft. The V gene is TRBV7-2, the J gene TRBJ2-2; the match to TRBD1 covers 10 bases. CDR3 in DNA: TGTGCCAGCAGCTTAGTTGGACAGGGGGTCGGGGAGCTGTTTTTT. This translates into CASSLVGQGVGELFF.